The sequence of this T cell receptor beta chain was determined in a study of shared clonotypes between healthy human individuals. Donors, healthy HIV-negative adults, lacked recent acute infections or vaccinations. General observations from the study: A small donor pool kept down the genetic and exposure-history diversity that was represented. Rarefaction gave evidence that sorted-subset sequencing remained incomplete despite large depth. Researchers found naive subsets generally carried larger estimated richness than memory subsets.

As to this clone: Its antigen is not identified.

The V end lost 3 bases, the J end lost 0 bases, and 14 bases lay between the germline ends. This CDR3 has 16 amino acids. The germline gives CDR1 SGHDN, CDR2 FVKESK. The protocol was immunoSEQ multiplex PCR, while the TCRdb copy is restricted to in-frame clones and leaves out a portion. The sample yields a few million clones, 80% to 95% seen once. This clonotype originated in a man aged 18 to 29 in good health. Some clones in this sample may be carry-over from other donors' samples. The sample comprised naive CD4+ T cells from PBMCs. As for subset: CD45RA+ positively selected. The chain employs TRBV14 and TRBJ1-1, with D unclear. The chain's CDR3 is CASSQDEKSMNTEAFF. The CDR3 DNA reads TGTGCCAGCAGCCAGGATGAGAAATCGATGAACACTGAAGCTTTCTTT. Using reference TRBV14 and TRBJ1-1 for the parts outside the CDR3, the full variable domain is EAGVTQFPSHSVIEKGQTVTLRCDPISGHDNLYWYRRVMGKEIKFLLHFVKESKQDESGMPNNRFLAERTGGTYSTLKVQPAELEDSGVYFCASSQDEKSMNTEAFFGQGTRLTVV.